Shown below are 5 T cell receptor beta chains from a single sample sequenced in a study of T cell repertoires in cytomegalovirus infection. These receptors have no identified antigens. In TCRdb, the reads were re-called with MiXCR into one record per CDR3 protein. The profile shows fewer than 1,000,000 distinct CDR3 sequences, 25% to 40% of them singletons. The sequenced sample was cultured CD8+ T cells from PBMCs, obtained from culture after CMV antigen stimulation. These receptors all come from a human donor in good health (CMV status not recorded). Some clones in this sample may be carry-over from other donors' samples.

This clonotype occurred a few times. This chain joins TRBV7-8 and TRBJ2-7; D gene ambiguous. The CDR3 length is 13 residues. Per germline, CDR1 SGHVS and CDR2 FQNEAQ. V shed 3 bases and J shed 3 bases, with 9 bases lying between them. The CDR3 protein is CASSFGVHYEQYF. The CDR3 nucleotides read TGTGCCAGCAGCTTTGGCGTTCACTACGAGCAGTACTTC.

The J gene is TRBJ1-1, the V gene TRBV7-9; D not certain. V was pared by 6 bases and J by 1 base, with 12 bases between. CDR1 is SEHNR and CDR2 is FQNEAQ in the germline V gene (reference sequence). The CDR3 is 14 amino acids. The CDR3 region is CASRPDTSNTEAFF. CDR3 DNA: TGTGCCAGCAGACCCGACACATCGAACACTGAAGCTTTCTTT.

To note about this clonotype: This may stem from a read error, because a much larger clone lies one nucleotide away. The chain uses TRBV7-3 and TRBJ2-2, with a possible D match to TRBD1 (5 bases). CDR1 SGHTA and CDR2 FQGTGA come from the germline V gene. V gave up 8 bases and J gave up 3 bases, with 7 bases separating them. The CDR3 runs 12 residues. CDR3 coding DNA: TGTGCCAGCTTAGGGGACACCGGGGAGCTGTTTTTT. Residues: CASLGDTGELFF.

The chain employs TRBV12-3 or TRBV12-4 and TRBJ1-2; D is undetermined. With 5 bases removed from V and 0 bases from J, the gap between germline ends came to 10 bases. This CDR3 is built from 14 residues. This CDR3 reads CASSPGGTNYGYTF. Here the CDR3 DNA reads TGTGCCAGCAGTCCCGGAGGCACTAACTATGGCTACACCTTC.

CDR3 region: CASKGEGSNQPQHF. For the CDR3, the DNA is TGTGCCAGCAAGGGGGAGGGTAGCAATCAGCCCCAGCATTTT. The chain joins TRBV6-1 to TRBJ1-5, with D possibly being TRBD1 (6 bases). This CDR3 has 14 residues. V lost 7 bases, J lost 0 bases, and 10 bases lay in between. The V gene's germline CDR1 is MNHNS and CDR2 SASEGT.